This T cell receptor (beta chain) was profiled in a study of cytomegalovirus exposure and HLA in healthy donors. Sequencing was performed with immunoSEQ multiplex PCR; in TCRdb, only in-frame clones are kept and a portion is missing. Counted here are 70,000 to 75,000 clones, roughly 93% occurring once; the ten biggest clones make up around 3.5%. The source of this sequence is a young woman in good health and CMV-seropositive. The sample was PBMCs.

The CDR3 DNA is TGTGCCAGTACGACAGGGGTATTCTATAATTCACCCCTCCACTTT. Translating gives CASTTGVFYNSPLHF. J is TRBJ1-6 and V is TRBV28, with 8 positions matching TRBD1. This CDR3 has 15 amino acids. Germline CDR1 reads MDHEN; CDR2 reads SYDVKM. V lost 9 bases to trimming and J lost 3 bases; unmatched junction nucleotides: 7. Full variable domain (remainder filled in from reference TRBV28 and TRBJ1-6): DVKVTQSSRYLVKRTGEKVFLECVQDMDHENMFWYRQDPGLGLRLIYFSYDVKMKEKGDIPEGYSVSREKKERFSLILESASTNQTSMYLCASTTGVFYNSPLHFGNGTRLTVT.